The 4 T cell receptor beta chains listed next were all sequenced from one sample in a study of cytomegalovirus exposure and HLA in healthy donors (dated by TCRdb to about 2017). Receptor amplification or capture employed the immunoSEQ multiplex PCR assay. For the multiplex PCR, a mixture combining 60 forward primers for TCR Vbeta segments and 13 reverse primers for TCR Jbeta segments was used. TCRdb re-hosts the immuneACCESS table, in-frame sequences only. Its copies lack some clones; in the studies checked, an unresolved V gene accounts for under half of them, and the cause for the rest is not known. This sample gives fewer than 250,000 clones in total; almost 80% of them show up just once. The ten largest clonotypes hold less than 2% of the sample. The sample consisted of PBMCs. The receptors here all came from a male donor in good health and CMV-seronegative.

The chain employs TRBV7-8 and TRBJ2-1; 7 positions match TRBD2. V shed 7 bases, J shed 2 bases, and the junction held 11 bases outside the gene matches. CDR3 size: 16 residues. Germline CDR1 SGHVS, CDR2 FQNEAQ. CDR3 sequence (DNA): TGTGCCAGCACCACCAGGGAGGGAAGGGCCTACAATGAGCAGTTCTTC. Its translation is CASTTREGRAYNEQFF. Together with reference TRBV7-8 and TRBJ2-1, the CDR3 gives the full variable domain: GAGVSQSPRYKVAKRGQDVALRCDPISGHVSLFWYQQALGQGPEFLTYFQNEAQLDKSGLPSDRFFAERPEGSVSTLKIQRTQQEDSAVYLCASTTREGRAYNEQFFGPGTRLTVL.

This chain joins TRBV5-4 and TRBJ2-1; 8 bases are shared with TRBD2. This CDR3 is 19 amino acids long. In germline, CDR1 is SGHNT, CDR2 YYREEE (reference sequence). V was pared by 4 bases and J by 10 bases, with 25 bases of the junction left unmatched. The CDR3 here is CASSPLSPRRGGLGEEQFF. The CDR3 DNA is TGTGCCAGCAGCCCTCTTTCCCCCCGACGGGGGGGCCTGGGTGAGGAGCAGTTCTTC.

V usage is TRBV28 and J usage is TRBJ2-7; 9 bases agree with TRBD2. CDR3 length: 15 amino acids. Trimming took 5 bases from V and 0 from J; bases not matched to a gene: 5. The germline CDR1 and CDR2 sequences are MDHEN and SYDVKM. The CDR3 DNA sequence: TGTGCCAGCAGTCTAGCGGGGAACGGCTCCTACGAGCAGTACTTC. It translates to CASSLAGNGSYEQYF.

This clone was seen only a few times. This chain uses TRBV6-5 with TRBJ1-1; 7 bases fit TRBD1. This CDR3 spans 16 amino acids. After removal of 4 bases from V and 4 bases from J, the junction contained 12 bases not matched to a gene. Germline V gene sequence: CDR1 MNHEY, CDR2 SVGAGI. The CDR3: CASSSFTPTGPTEAFF. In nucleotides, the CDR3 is TGTGCCAGCAGTTCCTTTACTCCGACAGGGCCCACTGAAGCTTTCTTT.